This T cell receptor (beta chain) was observed in a study of cytomegalovirus exposure and HLA in healthy donors. The PCR had 60 Vbeta and 13 Jbeta primers. Libraries were prepared by immunoSEQ multiplex PCR; TCRdb keeps only in-frame clonotypes and omits some of them. Of about 160,000 clones listed, over 70% were seen once; the top ten hold 1.3%. Trimming took off 5 bases at V and 6 bases at J, with 17 bases between the two ends. The germline V gene has CDR1 MNHEY and CDR2 SVGAGI. The CDR3 runs to 14 residues. Study results and caveats: From TCR beta sequences, most subjects' HLA-A and HLA-B alleles were reportedly predicted accurately. In an earlier analysis, about 87% or about 30%: the productive usage of most TCR beta V segments. Whilst most TCR sequences proved rare, a subset of public TCRs occurred across many donors. In a later analysis, common viral pathogens appeared linked to several of the most significant clusters.

Concerning this clone: What it recognizes is unknown.

The sample comprised PBMCs. The chain has TRBV6-5 and TRBJ2-7; D gene uncertain. The source of this sequence is a man aged 50 to 59 in good health and CMV-seropositive. CDR3 sequence: CASSAAQRNGEQYF. CDR3 sequence (DNA): TGTGCCAGCAGTGCGGCCCAGCGAAACGGCGAGCAGTACTTC.